This TCR beta chain was identified during a study of early T cells in non-severe SARS-CoV-2 infection. From germline, CDR1 is MDHEN and CDR2 SYDVKM. V lost 8 bases and J lost 2, with 13 bases in between. This CDR3 has 14 amino acids. By share, this clonotype counts as medium-sized (0.01 to 0.1%). Tagging with unique molecular identifiers was applied to individual cDNA molecules. Each CDR3 protein is one row after TCRdb ran MiXCR on the 5' RACE reads. The table includes about 44,000 distinct CDR3 sequences, over 5% detected once. Specimen: whole blood. This TCR was sampled from an adult who was a healthcare worker with PCR-confirmed SARS-CoV-2 infection or an uninfected control (not recorded which). The chain combines TRBV28 with TRBJ1-5, with D perhaps TRBD1 (5 bases). The CDR3 DNA reads TGTGCCAGCTCCACCGGGACGGGCAATCAGCCCCAGCATTTT. Protein sequence: CASSTGTGNQPQHF.